A single sample is the source of the 30 T cell receptor beta chains below, sequenced in a study of cytomegalovirus exposure and HLA in healthy donors. PCR primers comprised 60 Vbeta and 13 Jbeta primers. Assay used: immunoSEQ multiplex PCR; TCRdb lists only in-frame clones, some missing. The data show about 77,000 clones, over 60% seen once. Sequenced: PBMCs. These receptors all come from a man in his forties in good health and CMV-seronegative.

The sample holds a few counts of this clone. Other DNA sequences in the sample encode the same CDR3. This chain uses TRBV29-1 with TRBJ1-2; 10 nucleotides align to TRBD1. Trimming took 6 bases from V and 2 from J; bases not matched to a gene: 3. This CDR3 comprises 13 residues. Germline V gives CDR1 SQVTM, CDR2 ANQGSEA. The CDR3 DNA reads as TGCAGCGTGGCGACAGGGGGCAACTATGGCTACACCTTC. Residues: CSVATGGNYGYTF. Full variable domain (outside the CDR3, taken from reference TRBV29-1 and TRBJ1-2): SAVISQKPSRDICQRGTSLTIQCQVDSQVTMMFWYRQQPGQSLTLIATANQGSEATYESGFVIDKFPISRPNLTFSTLTVSNMSPEDSSIYLCSVATGGNYGYTFGSGTRLTVV.

The chain links TRBV30 to TRBJ1-6, with TRBD1 as a possible D gene (6 bases). This CDR3 spans 13 amino acids. Germline CDR1 is GTSNPN and CDR2 is SVGIG (reference sequence). V dropped 4 bases and J dropped 9 bases, with 13 bases sitting between them. CDR3 sequence reads: CAWKSGAGSPLHF. The CDR3 coding sequence is TGTGCCTGGAAATCAGGGGCAGGTTCACCCCTCCACTTT.

V gene TRBV9 combines with J gene TRBJ2-3; D might be TRBD1 (5 bases). Germline CDR1 and CDR2: SGDLS and YYNGEE. Trimming stripped 2 bases from V and 2 bases from J, with 9 bases between. The CDR3 has 14 amino acids. The CDR3, as DNA: TGTGCCAGCAGCGTCGACAGAATCACAGATACGCAGTATTTT. Its translation: CASSVDRITDTQYF. Drawing the rest from reference TRBV9 and TRBJ2-3, the complete variable domain is DSGVTQTPKHLITATGQRVTLRCSPRSGDLSVYWYQQSLDQGLQFLIQYYNGEERAKGNILERFSAQQFPDLHSELNLSSLELGDSALYFCASSVDRITDTQYFGPGTRLTVL.

The rearrangement uses TRBV9 and TRBJ2-1; 7 bases match TRBD1. This CDR3 region has 13 residues. V dropped 5 bases and J dropped 9; count of bases not matched to a gene: 8. Germline V gene sequence: CDR1 SGDLS, CDR2 YYNGEE. CDR3 DNA: TGTGCCAGCAGAGGGGGCCCCGTGGGTGAGCAGTTCTTC. It encodes CASRGGPVGEQFF.

This clone has just a few counts. For the CDR3, the DNA is TGTGCCAGCAGCTCTGGACAGGGCCGGAGCTATGGCTACACCTTC. Residues: CASSSGQGRSYGYTF. The chain has TRBV7-2 and TRBJ1-2; TRBD1 matches at 8 bases. J gave up 4 bases and V 4 bases, and 8 bases lay outside the gene matches. The CDR3 spans 15 residues. CDR1 is SGHTA, CDR2 FQGNSA, per germline. Full variable domain (missing parts from reference TRBV7-2 and TRBJ1-2): GAGVSQSPSNKVTEKGKDVELRCDPISGHTALYWYRQSLGQGLEFLIYFQGNSAPDKSGLPSDRFSAERTGGSVSTLTIQRTQQEDSAVYLCASSSGQGRSYGYTFGSGTRLTVV.

The chain joins TRBV5-6 to TRBJ1-1; a possible D gene is TRBD1 (6 bases). This CDR3 spans 15 amino acids. Germline V CDR1 and CDR2: SGHDT, YYEEEE. V was trimmed by 4 bases and J by 1 base, leaving 14 bases between them. The CDR3 here is CASSLNQDRNTEAFF. CDR3 bases: TGTGCCAGCAGCCTTAACCAGGACAGGAACACTGAAGCTTTCTTT.

V gene TRBV5-1 combines with J gene TRBJ1-1, with 7 positions matching TRBD1. CDR3 length: 13 amino acids. Germline V gene sequence: CDR1 SGHRS, CDR2 YFSETQ. After removal of 4 bases from V and 3 bases from J, the junction contained 3 bases not matched to a gene. As DNA, the CDR3 is TGCGCCAGCAGCCAGGGGGGCGACACTGAAGCTTTCTTT. Translating gives CASSQGGDTEAFF.

The chain combines TRBV6-4 with TRBJ2-2; perhaps TRBD2 as D (5 bases). Deletions cut 0 bases from V and 8 bases from J, with 10 bases between. Per the germline V gene, CDR1 is MRHNA and CDR2 is SNTAGT. This CDR3 has 14 amino acids. This CDR3 reads CASSDSNEGGELFF. CDR3 sequence (DNA): TGTGCCAGCAGTGACTCGAATGAGGGAGGGGAGCTGTTTTTT.

The gene calls are TRBV6-5 and TRBJ2-7; D uncertain. Trimming removed 6 bases from V and 2 bases from J, with 5 bases in between. The CDR3 has 11 residues. Germline values: CDR1 MNHEY, CDR2 SVGAGI. The CDR3: CASRRAYEQYF. The CDR3 DNA reads as TGTGCCAGCAGGCGTGCCTACGAGCAGTACTTC.

V gene TRBV2 combines with J gene TRBJ1-2; 7 bases match TRBD1. Trimming cost V 9 bases and J 2 bases; bases outside gene matches: 6. There are 13 residues in the CDR3. In germline, CDR1 is SNHLY, CDR2 FYNNEI. This chain's CDR3 is CASATGQNYGYTF. The CDR3 DNA sequence: TGTGCCAGTGCTACGGGACAGAACTATGGCTACACCTTC. Looking up the rest from reference TRBV2 and TRBJ1-2 gives the full variable domain: EPEVTQTPSHQVTQMGQEVILRCVPISNHLYFYWYRQILGQKVEFLVSFYNNEISEKSEIFDDQFSVERPDGSNFTLKIRSTKLEDSAMYFCASATGQNYGYTFGSGTRLTVV.

This clone has a single count. The chain combines TRBV27 with TRBJ2-2; 14 nucleotides align to TRBD2. The CDR3 is 18 residues long. CDR1 is MNHEY, CDR2 SMNVEV, per germline (reference sequence). J lost 4 bases, V lost 6 bases, and 10 bases had no gene match. The CDR3 coding sequence is TGTGCCAGCAGCTCTCGACGGACTAGCGGGAGGATCACCGGGGAGCTGTTTTTT. Translating it yields CASSSRRTSGRITGELFF.

The rearrangement joins TRBV27 to TRBJ1-2, with D unresolved. There are 14 residues in the CDR3. V lost 4 bases, J lost 1 base, and 10 bases lay in between. Germline lookup yields CDR1 MNHEY and CDR2 SMNVEV (reference sequence). The CDR3 reads CASSSRVNNYGYTF. As DNA, the CDR3 is TGTGCCAGCAGTTCCCGGGTTAATAACTATGGCTACACCTTC.

The chain is built from TRBV7-2 and TRBJ2-5; 8 nucleotides match TRBD2. Germline trimming cut 5 bases from V and 5 bases from J; bases unmatched to any gene: 10. Germline V lookup: CDR1 SGHTA, CDR2 FQGNSA. This CDR3 comprises 15 residues. CDR3 sequence: CASSPQRGGRETQYF. For the CDR3, the DNA is TGTGCCAGCAGCCCCCAGCGGGGCGGGAGGGAGACCCAGTACTTC.

The rearrangement uses TRBV7-6 and TRBJ1-2, with D tentatively TRBD1 (5 bases). V was trimmed by 2 bases and J by 6 bases, leaving 13 bases between them. The CDR3 is 14 residues long. In germline, CDR1 is SGHVS, CDR2 FNYEAQ. Here the CDR3 reads CASSLWQGGDGYTF. For the CDR3, the DNA is TGTGCCAGCAGCTTATGGCAGGGTGGCGATGGCTACACCTTC.

This clone was picked up a small number of times. This chain joins TRBV10-3 and TRBJ2-2; 8 bases line up with TRBD1. Per germline, CDR1 ENHRY and CDR2 SYGVKD. This CDR3 has 16 amino acids. Losses at the gene ends were 7 bases for V and 0 bases for J; bases not matched to a gene: 7. The CDR3 DNA reads as TGTGCCATCACCACAGGACAGGGTGCGAACACCGGGGAGCTGTTTTTT. Its protein is CAITTGQGANTGELFF.

This rearrangement joins TRBV29-1 to TRBJ1-4, with unresolved D. The germline CDR1 and CDR2 sequences are SQVTM and ANQGSEA. V lost 4 bases and J lost 4, with 10 bases in between. CDR3 size: 13 residues. DNA of the CDR3: TGCAGCGTTGCGGCGGGGTATAATGAAAAACTGTTTTTT. Protein: CSVAAGYNEKLFF.

The count of this clone is one. V usage is TRBV18 and J usage is TRBJ1-3; D perhaps matches TRBD1 (5 bases). The CDR3 is 15 residues long. CDR1 and CDR2 (germline): KGHSH, LQKENI. Trimming took 2 bases from V and 0 from J, leaving 8 bases between them. As DNA, the CDR3 is TGTGCCAGCTCACCAACCGACAGCTCTGGAAACACCATATATTTT. The encoded protein is CASSPTDSSGNTIYF.

This chain joins TRBV7-9 and TRBJ1-2; the D is unclear. This CDR3 has 11 residues. The germline CDR1 and CDR2 sequences are SEHNR and FQNEAQ (reference sequence). V was pared by 1 base and J by 8 bases, with 5 bases between. The CDR3 nucleotides are TGTGCCAGCAGCTTAGGGCAGGGCTACACCTTC. Residues: CASSLGQGYTF.

This clone was seen once. The chain links TRBV6-5 to TRBJ2-7, with TRBD2 identical over 9 bases. The CDR3 runs to 13 residues. Germline assignment: CDR1 MNHEY and CDR2 SVGAGI. The V segment lost 11 bases and the J segment 0 bases; nucleotides outside the gene matches: 5. CDR3 bases: TGTGCCGTCCTAGCGGGGCCCTCCTACGAGCAGTACTTC. Residues: CAVLAGPSYEQYF.

This clone was seen more than once but under ten times. V is TRBV7-9 and J is TRBJ2-5; TRBD2 matches at 8 bases. The end of the DNA is better explained by TRBJ2-7, so the J call may be wrong. The CDR3 covers 14 residues. Germline V gene lookup returns CDR1 SEHNR and CDR2 FQNEAQ (reference sequence). CDR3 sequence reads: CASRPAGALNEQYF. The CDR3 bases are TGTGCCAGCAGACCAGCGGGAGCCCTGAACGAGCAGTACTTC.

The CDR3 sequence: CASSIRGIKETQYF. The CDR3 nucleotides read TGTGCCAGTAGTATACGCGGCATCAAAGAGACCCAGTACTTC. The V call is TRBV19, the J call TRBJ2-5, with D unresolved. Trimming took off 2 bases at V and 3 bases at J, with 10 bases between the two ends. The germline CDR1 and CDR2 sequences are LNHDA and SQIVND (reference sequence). There are 14 residues in the CDR3. Based on the CDR3 plus reference TRBV19 and TRBJ2-5, the full variable domain is DGGITQSPKYLFRKEGQNVTLSCEQNLNHDAMYWYRQDPGQGLRLIYYSQIVNDFQKGDIAEGYSVSREKKESFPLTVTSAQKNPTAFYLCASSIRGIKETQYFGPGTRLLVL.

The chain combines TRBV5-4 with TRBJ2-1, with TRBD2 matching 12 bases. J lost 3 bases, V lost 4 bases, and 5 bases had no gene match. The CDR3 runs to 16 residues. The germline V gene encodes CDR1 SGHNT and CDR2 YYREEE (reference sequence). The CDR3 bases are TGTGCCAGCAGCGCGACTAGCGGGAGAATCTACAATGAGCAGTTCTTC. Protein sequence: CASSATSGRIYNEQFF.

The V and J genes are TRBV7-9 and TRBJ1-2; maybe TRBD1 (6 bases). Trimming pared 5 bases from V and 5 bases from J, leaving 15 bases between. The length of the CDR3 is 14 residues. The germline V gene has CDR1 SEHNR and CDR2 FQNEAQ (reference sequence). The CDR3 nucleotides read TGTGCCAGCAGCCTCGGGACACCAGGGTATGGCTACACCTTC. Translated, it gives CASSLGTPGYGYTF.

The gene calls are TRBV19 and TRBJ1-3; 7 bases align to TRBD1. The CDR3 consists of 14 residues. CDR1 and CDR2 from the germline V gene are LNHDA and SQIVND (reference sequence). The V gene end was trimmed by 3 bases and the J gene end by 2 bases; junction bases not matched to a gene: 1. This CDR3 reads CASSIQGAGNTIYF. As DNA, the CDR3 is TGTGCCAGTAGTATCCAGGGGGCTGGAAACACCATATATTTT.

The chain's CDR3 is CASTGGRRGSYNEQFF. CDR3 nucleotides: TGTGCCAGTACGGGTGGTAGACGCGGCTCCTACAATGAGCAGTTCTTC. The rearrangement uses TRBV19 and TRBJ2-1; D unclear. Between the trimmed V and J ends, which lost 7 bases and 0 bases, there was a span of 16 bases. CDR1 LNHDA and CDR2 SQIVND come from the germline V gene (reference sequence). The CDR3 spans 16 residues.

The V gene is TRBV5-4, the J gene TRBJ1-4, with TRBD1 matching 7 bases. The CDR3 is 13 amino acids. Germline V gives CDR1 SGHNT, CDR2 YYREEE (reference sequence). The junction had 4 bases not matched to a gene; V was cut back by 3 bases and J by 8 bases. The CDR3: CASSSGGREKLFF. The CDR3, as DNA: TGTGCCAGCAGCTCAGGGGGACGAGAAAAACTGTTTTTT.

The rearrangement links TRBV27 to TRBJ1-2; 7 nucleotides match TRBD1. The CDR3 extends over 16 amino acids. Germline V gene sequence: CDR1 MNHEY, CDR2 SMNVEV (reference sequence). J gave up 0 bases and V 4 bases, and 8 bases lay outside the gene matches. CDR3 DNA: TGTGCCAGCAGTTGGGGACAGCGGTTTGCTAACTATGGCTACACCTTC. This gives the protein CASSWGQRFANYGYTF.

V and J are TRBV28 and TRBJ1-2, with D possibly being TRBD1 (5 bases). V was pared by 11 bases and J by 4 bases, with 17 bases between. CDR1 and CDR2 (germline): MDHEN, SYDVKM. The CDR3 runs 13 residues. The CDR3 nucleotides read TGTGCCTCTCTCGGGACTCGGACCTATGGCTACACCTTC. Translated, it gives CASLGTRTYGYTF.

The rearrangement uses TRBV7-9 and TRBJ2-3; 7 bases are a match to TRBD1. V shed 4 bases, J shed 2 bases, and the junction held 3 bases outside the gene matches. Germline V gives CDR1 SEHNR, CDR2 FQNEAQ (reference sequence). The CDR3 is made up of 14 amino acids. The chain's CDR3 is CASSSDRDTDTQYF. The CDR3 DNA reads as TGTGCCAGCAGCTCTGACAGGGACACAGATACGCAGTATTTT. The whole variable domain, remainder taken from reference TRBV7-9 and TRBJ2-3, is DTGVSQNPRHKITKRGQNVTFRCDPISEHNRLYWYRQTLGQGPEFLTYFQNEAQLEKSRLLSDRFSAERPKGSFSTLEIQRTEQGDSAMYLCASSSDRDTDTQYFGPGTRLTVL.

The chain joins TRBV6-1 to TRBJ2-7, with a possible D match to TRBD2 (5 bases). This CDR3 region has 13 residues. Germline V gives CDR1 MNHNS, CDR2 SASEGT. The germline V and J ends were trimmed by 10 bases and 4 bases, with 17 bases remaining between them. Here the CDR3 reads CATASPLLYEQYF. The CDR3 DNA follows: TGTGCCACGGCTAGCCCCCTCCTTTACGAGCAGTACTTC.